The present TCR beta chain was sequenced within a study of T cell responses to AZD1222 COVID-19 vaccine. It was second doses at about 4 or about 12 weeks that were pooled. Whole-study findings and limits: Donors in the cohort were predominantly white British and more often female, and clonal diversity was possibly underestimated. Baseline antibody screening turned up just a handful of seropositive AZD1222 recipients. Elevations in Spike-specific TCR breadth and depth followed administration of two AZD1222 doses.

This clone was found a few times. Antigen specificity is unknown. Method: immunoSEQ multiplex PCR; TCRdb's copy keeps in-frame clones and lacks some. The sample has under 140,000 clones; 92% are singletons. V lost 0 bases and J 6 bases, leaving 13 bases between the germline ends. Germline V gives CDR1 SGDLS, CDR2 YYNGEE. The CDR3 runs 16 residues. Sequences were derived from peripheral blood, sampled 28 days after the second AZD1222 dose. J is TRBJ1-6 and V is TRBV9; D not certain. The sequence came from an adult who received the AZD1222 COVID-19 vaccine. The CDR3 DNA is TGTGCCAGCAGCGTAGGTGGAGGGCGGGGTAATTCACCCCTCCACTTT. Residues: CASSVGGGRGNSPLHF.